Sequencing of this T cell receptor beta chain was carried out in a study of blood T cell repertoires in COVID-19. The table came from immunoSEQ multiplex PCR; TCRdb's copy has only in-frame clones and leaves some out. The table lists about 99,000 clones, about 91% of them singletons. There are 15 residues in the CDR3. The V gene lost 0 bases and the J gene lost 2 bases, with 12 bases spanning the gap. The germline CDR1 and CDR2 sequences are SGHRS and YFSETQ. The chain links TRBV5-1 to TRBJ2-7; tentative D call: TRBD2 (6 bases). This TCR was sampled from a human donor in a cohort sampled during active COVID-19. Sequenced input: peripheral blood. The CDR3 spells CASSLGPSETYEQYF. The CDR3 bases are TGCGCCAGCAGCTTGGGCCCTAGCGAGACCTACGAGCAGTACTTC.